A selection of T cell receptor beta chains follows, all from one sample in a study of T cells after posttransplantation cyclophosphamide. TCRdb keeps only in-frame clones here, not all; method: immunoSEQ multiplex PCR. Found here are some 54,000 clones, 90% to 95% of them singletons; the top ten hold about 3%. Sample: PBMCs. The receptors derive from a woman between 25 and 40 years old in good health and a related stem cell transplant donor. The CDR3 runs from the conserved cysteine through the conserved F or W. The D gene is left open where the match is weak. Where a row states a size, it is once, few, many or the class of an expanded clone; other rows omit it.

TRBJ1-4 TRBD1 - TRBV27 CATGGTGGRNEKLFF TGTGCCACCGGGGGAACAGGGGGGCGAAATGAAAAACTGTTTTTT
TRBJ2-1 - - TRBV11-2 CASSPLAAYNEQFF TGTGCCAGCAGCCCGTTAGCGGCTTACAATGAGCAGTTCTTC
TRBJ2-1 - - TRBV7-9 CASSPIRGPTYNEQFF TGTGCCAGCAGTCCCATCCGAGGCCCAACCTACAATGAGCAGTTCTTC
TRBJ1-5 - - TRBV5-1 CASSLGEGSNQPQHF TGCGCCAGCAGCTTGGGGGAGGGGAGCAATCAGCCCCAGCATTTT
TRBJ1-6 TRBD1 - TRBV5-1 CASSLGQGASYNSPLHF TGCGCCAGCAGCCTGGGGCAGGGGGCGTCCTATAATTCACCCCTCCACTTT
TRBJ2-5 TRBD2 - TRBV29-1 CSAWTSGETQYF TGCAGCGCATGGACTAGCGGGGAGACCCAGTACTTC
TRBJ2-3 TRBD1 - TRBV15 CATSRGRDRIRADTQYF TGTGCCACCAGCAGAGGGCGGGACAGGATTCGGGCAGATACGCAGTATTTT
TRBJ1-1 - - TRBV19 CASSMRRYQNTEAFF TGTGCCAGTAGTATGAGGCGGTATCAGAACACTGAAGCTTTCTTT
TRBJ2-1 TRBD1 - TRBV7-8 CASSSRGTHEQFF TGTGCCAGCAGCTCCAGGGGGACCCATGAGCAGTTCTTC
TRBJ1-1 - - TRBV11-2 CASSSRERPRTEAFF TGTGCCAGCAGCTCTCGAGAGCGACCGCGCACTGAAGCTTTCTTT
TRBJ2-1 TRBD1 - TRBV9 CASSTQTGIYNEQFF TGTGCCAGCAGCACCCAGACAGGGATATACAATGAGCAGTTCTTC
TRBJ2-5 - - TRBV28 CASSLGGGARETQYF TGTGCCAGCAGTTTAGGTGGGGGGGCGCGAGAGACCCAGTACTTC
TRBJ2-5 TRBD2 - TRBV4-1 CASSQDPTSGRRGETQYF TGCGCCAGCAGCCAAGATCCAACTAGCGGTCGGCGTGGGGAGACCCAGTACTTC
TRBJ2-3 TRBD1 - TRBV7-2 CASSIPGQSIPDTQYF TGTGCCAGCAGCATTCCGGGACAGTCGATTCCAGATACGCAGTATTTT
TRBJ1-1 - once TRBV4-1 CASSQGSVSGAKAEAFF TGCGCCAGCAGCCAAGGGTCGGTGAGCGGGGCGAAGGCTGAAGCTTTCTTT
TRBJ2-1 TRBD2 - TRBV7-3 CASSLAGGNNEQFF TGTGCCAGCAGCTTAGCGGGGGGGAACAATGAGCAGTTCTTC
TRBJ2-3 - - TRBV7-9 CASRQHSTDTQYF TGTGCCAGCAGACAACATAGCACAGATACGCAGTATTTT
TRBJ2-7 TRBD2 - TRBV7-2 CASSFSGTSRYEQYF TGTGCCAGCAGCTTTTCCGGGACTAGCCGTTACGAGCAGTACTTC
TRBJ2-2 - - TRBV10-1 CASGLPGQGTGELFF TGCGCCAGCGGACTTCCCGGGCAGGGGACCGGGGAGCTGTTTTTT
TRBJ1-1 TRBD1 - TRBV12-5 CASGLARKDRGDVAEAFF TGTGCTAGTGGTTTGGCCCGAAAGGACAGGGGCGATGTCGCTGAAGCTTTCTTT
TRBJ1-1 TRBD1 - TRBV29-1 CSAKTGGDTEAFF TGCAGCGCCAAGACAGGGGGGGACACTGAAGCTTTCTTT
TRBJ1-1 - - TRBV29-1 CSVCDRNTEAFF TGCAGCGTTTGTGACAGGAACACTGAAGCTTTCTTT
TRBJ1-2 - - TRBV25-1 CASIGGYGYTF TGTGCCAGCATAGGGGGCTATGGCTACACCTTC
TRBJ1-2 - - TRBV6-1 CASSVGGYGYTF TGTGCCAGCAGTGTAGGAGGCTATGGCTACACCTTC
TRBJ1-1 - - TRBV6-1 CASTDGGRVAEAFF TGTGCCAGCACTGATGGGGGCAGGGTTGCTGAAGCTTTCTTT
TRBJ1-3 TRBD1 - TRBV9 CASRPATGAGNTIYF TGTGCCAGCAGACCCGCGACAGGGGCCGGAAACACCATATATTTT
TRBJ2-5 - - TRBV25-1 CASSGKGTGQETQYF TGTGCCAGCAGTGGGAAAGGGACTGGGCAAGAGACCCAGTACTTC
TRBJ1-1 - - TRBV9 CASSPSAHGDTEAFF TGTGCCAGCAGCCCATCAGCCCACGGGGACACTGAAGCTTTCTTT
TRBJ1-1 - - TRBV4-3 CASSPAYPDTEAFF TGCGCCAGCAGCCCCGCGTACCCGGACACTGAAGCTTTCTTT
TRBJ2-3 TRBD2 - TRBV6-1 CASSPSGDHTQYF TGTGCCAGCAGCCCTAGCGGGGATCATACGCAGTATTTT
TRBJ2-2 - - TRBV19 CASNRDIGTGELFF TGTGCCAGTAACAGGGACATCGGCACCGGGGAGCTGTTTTTT
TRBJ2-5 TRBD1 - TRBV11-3 CASSRTGWGETQYF TGTGCCAGCAGCCGGACAGGGTGGGGGGAGACCCAGTACTTC
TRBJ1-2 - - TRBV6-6 CASSYPGADGYTF TGTGCCAGCAGCTACCCAGGGGCGGATGGCTACACCTTC
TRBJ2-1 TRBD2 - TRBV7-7 CASSLARTSGDNEQFF TGTGCCAGCAGCTTAGCGCGGACTAGCGGGGACAATGAGCAGTTCTTC
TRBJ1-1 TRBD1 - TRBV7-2 CASSYTGTGSTQAFF TGTGCCAGCAGCTACACCGGGACAGGGTCAACCCAAGCTTTCTTT
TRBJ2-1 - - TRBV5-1 CASSLLQGNNEQFF TGCGCCAGCAGCTTGCTCCAGGGAAACAATGAGCAGTTCTTC
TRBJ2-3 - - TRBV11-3 CASSLGPGQLEDTQYF TGTGCCAGCAGCTTAGGTCCGGGACAATTAGAGGATACGCAGTATTTT
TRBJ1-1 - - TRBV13 CASSLLSGANTEAFF TGTGCCAGCAGCTTGCTAAGCGGCGCAAACACTGAAGCTTTCTTT
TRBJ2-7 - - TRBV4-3 CASSQEAGRLRPYEQYF TGCGCCAGCAGCCAAGAGGCTGGAAGACTCAGACCCTACGAGCAGTACTTC
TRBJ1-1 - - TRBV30 CAWSVGLNTEAFF TGTGCCTGGAGTGTTGGGCTGAACACTGAAGCTTTCTTT
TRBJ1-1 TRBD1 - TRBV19 CASSIRDRDRLEAFF TGTGCCAGTAGTATCCGGGACAGGGACCGACTGGAAGCTTTCTTT
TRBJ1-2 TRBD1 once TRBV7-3 CASSLIGTVLVSNYGYTF TGTGCCAGCAGCTTAATCGGGACAGTCCTAGTATCTAACTATGGCTACACCTTC
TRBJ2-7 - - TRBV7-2 CASSFTTGDREQYF TGTGCCAGCAGCTTTACTACGGGGGATCGCGAGCAGTACTTC
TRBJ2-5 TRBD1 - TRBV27 CASSRGQQETQYF TGTGCCAGCAGTCGGGGACAGCAAGAGACCCAGTACTTC
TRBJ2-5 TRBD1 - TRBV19 CASSRSTGAKTQYF TGTGCCAGTAGTCGATCGACAGGGGCGAAGACCCAGTACTTC
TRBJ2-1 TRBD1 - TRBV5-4 CASSLVHNRGFDEQFF TGTGCCAGCAGCTTGGTCCATAACAGGGGCTTTGATGAGCAGTTCTTC
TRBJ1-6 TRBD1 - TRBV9 CASSPRGQGMNSPLHF TGTGCCAGCAGCCCCCGGGGACAGGGGATGAATTCACCCCTCCACTTT
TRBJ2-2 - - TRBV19 CASRDSEFQVNTGELFF TGTGCCAGTAGAGATTCCGAGTTCCAGGTTAACACCGGGGAGCTGTTTTTT
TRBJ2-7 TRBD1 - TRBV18 CASSPIEQGPYEQYF TGTGCCAGCTCACCTATCGAACAGGGGCCCTACGAGCAGTACTTC
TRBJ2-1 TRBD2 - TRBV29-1 CSAGLAGGNEQFF TGCAGCGCTGGACTAGCGGGGGGCAATGAGCAGTTCTTC
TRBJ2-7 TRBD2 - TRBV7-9 CASSKTSSGAFSYEQYF TGTGCCAGCAGCAAGACCTCTAGCGGGGCCTTCTCCTACGAGCAGTACTTC
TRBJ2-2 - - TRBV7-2 CASSSQGSIGELFF TGTGCCAGCAGTTCACAGGGCTCCATCGGGGAGCTGTTTTTT
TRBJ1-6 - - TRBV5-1 CASSLEPDNSPLHF TGCGCCAGCAGCTTGGAGCCTGATAATTCACCCCTCCACTTT
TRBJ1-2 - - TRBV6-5 CASSRDMRNYGYTF TGTGCCAGCAGCCGGGACATGCGTAACTATGGCTACACCTTC
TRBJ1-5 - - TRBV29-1 CSVAPGNMQPQHF TGCAGCGTTGCTCCAGGGAATATGCAGCCCCAGCATTTT
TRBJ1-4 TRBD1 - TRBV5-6 CASSFGTGGATNEKLFF TGTGCCAGCAGCTTCGGGACAGGGGGCGCAACTAATGAAAAACTGTTTTTT
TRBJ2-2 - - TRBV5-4 CASGPGNTGELFF TGTGCCAGCGGACCGGGAAACACCGGGGAGCTGTTTTTT